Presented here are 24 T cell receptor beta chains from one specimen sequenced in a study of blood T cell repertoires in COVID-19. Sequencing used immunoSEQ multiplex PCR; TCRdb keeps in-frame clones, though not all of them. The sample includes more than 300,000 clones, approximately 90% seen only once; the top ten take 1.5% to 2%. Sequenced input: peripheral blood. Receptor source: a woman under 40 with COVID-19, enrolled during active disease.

The CDR3 DNA reads TGCAGCGTTGGTACTTACGAAGCTTTCTTT. As protein: CSVGTYEAFF. The V call is TRBV29-1, the J call TRBJ1-1, with unresolved D. Between the trimmed V and J ends, which lost 4 bases and 8 bases, there was a span of 8 bases. The CDR3 length is 10 residues. Germline-derived CDR1 and CDR2 are SQVTM and ANQGSEA.

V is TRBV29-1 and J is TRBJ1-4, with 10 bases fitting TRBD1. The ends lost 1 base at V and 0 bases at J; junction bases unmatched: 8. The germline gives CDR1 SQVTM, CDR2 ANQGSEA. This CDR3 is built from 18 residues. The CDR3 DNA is TGCAGCGTTGAAGTAGGGACAGGGGTTTTTTCAACTAATGAAAAACTGTTTTTT. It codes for CSVEVGTGVFSTNEKLFF.

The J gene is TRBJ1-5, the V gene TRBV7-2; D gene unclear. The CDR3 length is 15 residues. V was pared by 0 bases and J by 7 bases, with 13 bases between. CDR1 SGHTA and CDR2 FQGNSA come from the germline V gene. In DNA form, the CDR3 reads TGTGCCAGCAGCTTAGCGGGGAGCCTGGGGCAGCCCCAGCATTTT. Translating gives CASSLAGSLGQPQHF.

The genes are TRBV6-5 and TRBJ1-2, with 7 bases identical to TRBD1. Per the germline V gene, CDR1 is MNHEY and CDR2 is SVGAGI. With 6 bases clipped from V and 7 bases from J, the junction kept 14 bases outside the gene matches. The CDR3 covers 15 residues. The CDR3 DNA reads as TGTGCCAGCAGGAACCCCACAGGGGAGGCGGGTGGCTACACCTTC. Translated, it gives CASRNPTGEAGGYTF.

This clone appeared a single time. CDR3 protein: CASSLGTGEKLFF. In DNA, the CDR3 is TGCGCCAGCAGCTTAGGAACGGGGGAAAAACTGTTTTTT. The chain has TRBV5-1 and TRBJ1-4; D is unresolved. The CDR3 covers 13 residues. Germline V gives CDR1 SGHRS, CDR2 YFSETQ. V lost 2 bases to trimming and J lost 8 bases, with 10 bases between them.

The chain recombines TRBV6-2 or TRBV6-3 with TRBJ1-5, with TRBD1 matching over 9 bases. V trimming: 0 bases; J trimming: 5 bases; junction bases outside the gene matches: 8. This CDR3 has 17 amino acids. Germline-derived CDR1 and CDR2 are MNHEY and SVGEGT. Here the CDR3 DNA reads TGTGCCAGCAGTTACTCAGCAGGACAGGGGTCTTATCAGCCCCAGCATTTT. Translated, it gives CASSYSAGQGSYQPQHF.

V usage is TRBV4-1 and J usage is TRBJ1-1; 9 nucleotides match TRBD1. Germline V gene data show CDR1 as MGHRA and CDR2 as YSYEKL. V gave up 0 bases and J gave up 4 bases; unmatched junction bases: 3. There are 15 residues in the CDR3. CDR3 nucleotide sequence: TGCGCCAGCAGCCAAGATCTGACAGGGGGCACTGAAGCTTTCTTT. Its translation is CASSQDLTGGTEAFF.

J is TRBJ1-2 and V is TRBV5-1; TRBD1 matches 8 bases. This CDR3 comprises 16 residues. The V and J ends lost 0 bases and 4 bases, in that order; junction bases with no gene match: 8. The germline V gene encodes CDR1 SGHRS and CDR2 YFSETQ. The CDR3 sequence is CASSLGTGRVPYGYTF. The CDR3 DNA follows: TGCGCCAGCAGCTTGGGGACAGGGAGGGTTCCCTATGGCTACACCTTC.

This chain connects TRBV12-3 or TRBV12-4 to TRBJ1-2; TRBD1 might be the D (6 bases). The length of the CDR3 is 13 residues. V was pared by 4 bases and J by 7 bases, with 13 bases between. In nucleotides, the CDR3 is TGTGCCAGCAGTTCAGGACGACAGGTTGGCTACACCTTC. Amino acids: CASSSGRQVGYTF.

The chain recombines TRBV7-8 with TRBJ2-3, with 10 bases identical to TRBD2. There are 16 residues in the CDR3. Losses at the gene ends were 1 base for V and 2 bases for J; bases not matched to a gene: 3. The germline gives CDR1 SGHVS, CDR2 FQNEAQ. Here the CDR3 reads CASSLGLAGVTDTQYF. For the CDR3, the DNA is TGTGCCAGCAGCTTAGGTCTAGCGGGGGTCACAGATACGCAGTATTTT.

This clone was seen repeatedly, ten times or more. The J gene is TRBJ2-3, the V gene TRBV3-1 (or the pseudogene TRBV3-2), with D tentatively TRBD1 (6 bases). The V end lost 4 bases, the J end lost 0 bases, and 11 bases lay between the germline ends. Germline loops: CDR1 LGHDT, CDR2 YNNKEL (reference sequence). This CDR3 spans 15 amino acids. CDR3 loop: CASSPDRPSTDTQYF. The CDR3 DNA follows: TGTGCCAGCAGCCCGGACAGACCAAGCACAGATACGCAGTATTTT.

CDR3 sequence: CASSATTENTEAFF. CDR3 bases: TGCGCCAGCAGCGCAACCACAGAGAACACTGAAGCTTTCTTT. This chain joins TRBV5-1 and TRBJ1-1; no firm D call. The CDR3 has 14 amino acids. The germline V gene has CDR1 SGHRS and CDR2 YFSETQ. With 4 bases removed from V and 1 base from J, the gap between germline ends came to 11 bases.

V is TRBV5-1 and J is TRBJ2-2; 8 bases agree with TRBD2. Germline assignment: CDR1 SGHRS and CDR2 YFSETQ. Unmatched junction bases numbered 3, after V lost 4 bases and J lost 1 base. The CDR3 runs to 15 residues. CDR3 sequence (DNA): TGCGCCAGCAGCAAAACTAGCGGGAACACCGGGGAGCTGTTTTTT. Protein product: CASSKTSGNTGELFF.

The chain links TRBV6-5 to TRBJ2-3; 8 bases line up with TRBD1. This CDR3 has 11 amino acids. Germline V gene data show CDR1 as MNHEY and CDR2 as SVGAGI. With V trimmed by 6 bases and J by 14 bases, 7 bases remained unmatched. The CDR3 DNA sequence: TGTGCCAGCAGCAGGACAGGGTCCCTGTATTTT. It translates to CASSRTGSLYF.

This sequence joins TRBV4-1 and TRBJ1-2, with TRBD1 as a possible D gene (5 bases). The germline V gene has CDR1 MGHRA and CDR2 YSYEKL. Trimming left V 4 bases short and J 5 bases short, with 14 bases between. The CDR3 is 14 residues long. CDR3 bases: TGCGCCAGCAGCCCCACCAGGGAAAATTATGGCTACACCTTC. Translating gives CASSPTRENYGYTF.

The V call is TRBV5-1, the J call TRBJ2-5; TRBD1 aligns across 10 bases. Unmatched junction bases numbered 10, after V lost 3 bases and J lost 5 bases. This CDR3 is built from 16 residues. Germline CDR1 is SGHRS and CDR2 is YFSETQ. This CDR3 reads CASSSRDRGSFETQYF. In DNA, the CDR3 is TGCGCCAGCAGCTCCCGGGACAGGGGAAGTTTTGAGACCCAGTACTTC. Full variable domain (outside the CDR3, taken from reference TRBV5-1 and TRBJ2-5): KAGVTQTPRYLIKTRGQQVTLSCSPISGHRSVSWYQQTPGQGLQFLFEYFSETQRNKGNFPGRFSGRQFSNSRSEMNVSTLELGDSALYLCASSSRDRGSFETQYFGPGTRLLVL.

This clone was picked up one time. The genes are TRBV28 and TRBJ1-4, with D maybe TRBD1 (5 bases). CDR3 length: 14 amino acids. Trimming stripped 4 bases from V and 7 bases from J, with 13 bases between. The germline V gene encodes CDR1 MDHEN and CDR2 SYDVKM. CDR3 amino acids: CASSSTGVGEKLFF. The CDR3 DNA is TGTGCCAGCAGTTCCACGGGGGTGGGTGAAAAACTGTTTTTT.

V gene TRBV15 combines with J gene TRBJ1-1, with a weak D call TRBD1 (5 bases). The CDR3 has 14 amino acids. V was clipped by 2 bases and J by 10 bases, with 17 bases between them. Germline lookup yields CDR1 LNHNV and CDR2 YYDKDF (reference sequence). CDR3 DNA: TGTGCCACCAGCAGATCCCGCCTCAGGGTAGCAGCTTTCTTT. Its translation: CATSRSRLRVAAFF.

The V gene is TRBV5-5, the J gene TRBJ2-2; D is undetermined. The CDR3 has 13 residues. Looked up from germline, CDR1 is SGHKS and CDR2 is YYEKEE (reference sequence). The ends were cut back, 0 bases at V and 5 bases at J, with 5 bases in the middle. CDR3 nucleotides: TGTGCCAGCAGCTTGGGCACAACCGGGGAGCTGTTTTTT. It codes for CASSLGTTGELFF. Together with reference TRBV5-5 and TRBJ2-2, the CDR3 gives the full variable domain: DAGVTQSPTHLIKTRGQQVTLRCSPISGHKSVSWYQQVLGQGPQFIFQYYEKEERGRGNFPDRFSARQFPNYSSELNVNALLLGDSALYLCASSLGTTGELFFGEGSRLTVL.

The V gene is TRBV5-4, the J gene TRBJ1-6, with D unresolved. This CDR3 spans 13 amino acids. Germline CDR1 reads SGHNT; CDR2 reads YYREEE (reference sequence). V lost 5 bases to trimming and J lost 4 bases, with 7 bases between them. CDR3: CASRREYNSPLHF. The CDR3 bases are TGTGCCAGCAGACGGGAATATAATTCACCCCTCCACTTT.

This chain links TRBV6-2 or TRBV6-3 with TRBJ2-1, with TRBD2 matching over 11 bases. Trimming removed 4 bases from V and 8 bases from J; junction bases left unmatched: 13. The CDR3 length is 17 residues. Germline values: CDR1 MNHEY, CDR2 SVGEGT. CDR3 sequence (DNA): TGTGCCAGCAGTTCGGCCGGGGTTAGCGGGGGGGCCCATGAGCAGTTCTTC. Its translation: CASSSAGVSGGAHEQFF.

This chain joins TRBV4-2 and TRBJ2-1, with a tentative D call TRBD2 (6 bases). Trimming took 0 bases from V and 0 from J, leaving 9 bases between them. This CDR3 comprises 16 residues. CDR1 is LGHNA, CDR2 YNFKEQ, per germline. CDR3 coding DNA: TGTGCCAGCAGCCAAGAGCGCGGGACCTCCTACAATGAGCAGTTCTTC. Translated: CASSQERGTSYNEQFF.

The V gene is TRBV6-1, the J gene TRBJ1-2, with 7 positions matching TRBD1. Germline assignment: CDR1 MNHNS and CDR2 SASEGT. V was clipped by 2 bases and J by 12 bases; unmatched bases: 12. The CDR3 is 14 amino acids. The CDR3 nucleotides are TGTGCCAGCAGTGAACGGTTTACAGGGGCTAGCGACACCTTC. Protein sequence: CASSERFTGASDTF.

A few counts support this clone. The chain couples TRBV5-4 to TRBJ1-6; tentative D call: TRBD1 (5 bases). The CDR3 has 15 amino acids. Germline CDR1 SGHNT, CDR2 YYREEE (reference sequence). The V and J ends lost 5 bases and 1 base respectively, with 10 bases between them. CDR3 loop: CASRAGMSYNSPLHF. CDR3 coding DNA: TGTGCCAGCAGGGCAGGGATGTCCTATAATTCACCCCTCCACTTT.